These 14 T cell receptor beta chains came from one sample sequenced in a study of monozygotic twins with inflammatory bowel disease. TCRdb re-analyzed the 5' RACE reads; it lists each CDR3 protein once, without DNA. The sample table sets out approximately 210,000 distinct CDR3 sequences. The sequenced material came from blood. Receptor source: a human donor with ulcerative colitis or Crohn's disease, or a healthy co-twin of an affected twin (not recorded which).

The chain uses TRBV10-3 and TRBJ2-3; the TCRdb call, TRBD2, lacks DNA for checking. CDR3 size: 14 residues. The germline V gene has CDR1 ENHRY and CDR2 SYGVKD. This chain's CDR3 is CAISTAGVSDTQYF.

The chain joins TRBV5-5 to TRBJ2-1; the TRBD1 assignment by TCRdb is unverifiable without DNA. CDR3 length: 16 amino acids. Germline V CDR1 and CDR2: SGHKS, YYEKEE (reference sequence). CDR3: CASSYLGVQRNNEQFF.

This sequence joins TRBV12-3 or TRBV12-4 and TRBJ1-1; TCRdb's assignment of TRBD1 cannot be checked, as there is no DNA. The CDR3 has 14 amino acids. CDR3 loop: CASSFQGGGTEAFF.

The chain has TRBV12-3 or TRBV12-4 and TRBJ2-4; TCRdb outputs TRBD2, but without DNA this stays unchecked. The CDR3 length is 14 residues. CDR3 protein: CATSLDGGKNIQYF.

This chain connects TRBV19 to TRBJ1-1. CDR1 LNHDA and CDR2 SQIVND come from the germline V gene (reference sequence). The CDR3 is 16 residues long. This CDR3 is CASRGVTERLNTEAFF.

This CDR3 reads CASSLALAGVNGELFF. The chain links TRBV28 to TRBJ2-2; TCRdb lists TRBD2, though no DNA is available to test this call. Germline V lookup: CDR1 MDHEN, CDR2 SYDVKM. The CDR3 is 16 residues long.

The rearrangement links TRBV7-2 to TRBJ2-7; the TCRdb call, TRBD1, lacks DNA for checking. The length of the CDR3 is 17 residues. Looked up from germline, CDR1 is SGHTA and CDR2 is FQGNSA. CDR3 region: CASSLLYMQGGSYEQYF. Filled out from reference TRBV7-2 and TRBJ2-7, the complete variable domain reads GAGVSQSPSNKVTEKGKDVELRCDPISGHTALYWYRQSLGQGLEFLIYFQGNSAPDKSGLPSDRFSAERTGGSVSTLTIQRTQQEDSAVYLCASSLLYMQGGSYEQYFGPGTRLTVT.

This chain joins TRBV27 and TRBJ1-1. This CDR3 spans 15 amino acids. CDR1 MNHEY and CDR2 SMNVEV come from the germline V gene (reference sequence). The CDR3 loop is CASSWEGGLNTEAFF.

V gene TRBV29-1 combines with J gene TRBJ2-7; absent DNA, TCRdb's TRBD1 call cannot be checked. The germline CDR1 and CDR2 sequences are SQVTM and ANQGSEA. The CDR3 length is 14 residues. The CDR3 sequence is CSVAGTGMGYEQYF.

The chain is built from TRBV29-1 and TRBJ2-7; the TRBD2 assignment by TCRdb is unverifiable without DNA. Looked up from germline, CDR1 is SQVTM and CDR2 is ANQGSEA. The CDR3 covers 15 residues. CDR3: CSVEASGRPPYEQYF.

The rearrangement joins TRBV7-6 to TRBJ2-7; no DNA is available, so the TRBD2 call from TCRdb remains unchecked. The CDR3 spans 14 residues. Germline-derived CDR1 and CDR2 are SGHVS and FNYEAQ. The chain's CDR3 is CASSLGDYRYEQYF. Supplemented by reference TRBV7-6 and TRBJ2-7, the full variable domain reads GAGVSQSPRYKVTKRGQDVALRCDPISGHVSLYWYRQALGQGPEFLTYFNYEAQQDKSGLPNDRFSAERPEGSISTLTIQRTEQRDSAMYRCASSLGDYRYEQYFGPGTRLTVT.

The rearrangement uses TRBV5-4 and TRBJ1-2; TCRdb picks TRBD1, but there is no DNA to check that call. Germline CDR1 is SGHNT and CDR2 is YYREEE (reference sequence). The CDR3 consists of 16 residues. This CDR3 is CASSFGGPGLNYGYTF.

The chain combines TRBV6-2 or TRBV6-3 with TRBJ1-2. The germline CDR1 and CDR2 sequences are MNHEY and SVGEGT. There are 13 residues in the CDR3. CDR3 amino acids: CASSYAATYGYTF.

The CDR3 is CSARQQTGVSYEQYF. This chain connects TRBV20-1 to TRBJ2-7; TCRdb gives TRBD1 as the D gene, but with no DNA this cannot be confirmed. The CDR3 spans 15 residues. The germline CDR1 and CDR2 sequences are DFQATT and SNEGSKA (reference sequence).